This T cell receptor (beta chain) was obtained from a study of vaccination effects on CD4 cells after COVID-19. This clone appeared once. Its antigen is as yet unknown. Libraries were prepared by immunoSEQ multiplex PCR; TCRdb keeps only in-frame clonotypes and omits some of them. Of tens of thousands of clones in the sample, more than 60% were seen once. Study results and limitations: Within healthy vaccinees, only 1 of 255 vaccine-induced clones displayed cross-reactivity with common cold coronaviruses. Few convalescent patients were studied, and early post-infection samples were lacking.

The ends were cut back, 7 bases at V and 6 bases at J, with 14 bases in the middle. This CDR3 region has 13 residues. Within the ViraFEST assay, antigen-specific CD4+ T cells underwent expansion with viral peptide pools prior to sequencing. When around nine days of culture had elapsed, CD4+ T cells were isolated. Vaccine recipients, nucleocapsid antibody negative, had no prior SARS-CoV-2 infection. Cultures of under 2.5 million PBMC per well contained about 10 IU/ml IL-2 plus 10 ug/ml peptides. The receptor was derived from a human donor who received a COVID-19 vaccine. The gene calls are TRBV12-3 or TRBV12-4 and TRBJ2-3; D might be TRBD1 (6 bases). Sequencing was performed on CD4+ T cells from PBMCs cultured with HCoV-OC43 spike peptides, taken before COVID-19 vaccination. Stated subset: HCoV-OC43 spike overlapping peptide pool stimulation. The CDR3 protein is CASNLERGDTQYF. CDR3 DNA sequence: TGTGCCAGCAACTTAGAGAGGGGGGATACGCAGTATTTT.